This TCR beta chain was documented in a study of T cell responses to AZD1222 COVID-19 vaccine. For the study at large: Second-dose intervals near 4 or 12 weeks were combined. Study-level points and caveats: Most donors were white British, females outnumbered males, and clonal diversity was possibly underestimated.

Points on this clone: The antigen remains unidentified.

V shed 0 bases and J shed 10 bases, with 19 bases lying between them. The germline V gene encodes CDR1 LGHNA and CDR2 YSLEER. The CDR3 contains 16 residues. TCRdb's copy holds only in-frame clones and misses some; the assay was immunoSEQ multiplex PCR. The table lists about 100,000 clones, 87% of them singletons. This specimen consisted of peripheral blood, obtained on day 0 of AZD1222 vaccination. The V call is TRBV4-3, the J call TRBJ2-1; D assignment may be TRBD1 or TRBD2 (5 bases each). The TCR comes from an adult in good health. CDR3 residues: CASSQEGVTAGNEQFF. Written as DNA, the CDR3 is TGCGCCAGCAGCCAAGAGGGGGTGACAGCCGGCAACGAGCAGTTCTTC.